Listed below are T cell receptor beta chains from one sample, sequenced in a study of read filtering for tumor transcriptome and immune sequencing. TCRdb reprocessed the reads with MiXCR, giving one entry per CDR3 protein. The repertoire holds about 86,000 distinct CDR3 sequences, with around 12% as singletons. The sequencing sample was made of a population of CD138-negative cells sorted from bone marrow. All receptors derive from a donor at least 40 years old with multiple myeloma. The CDR3 runs from the conserved cysteine through the conserved F or W. A D gene is named only where the DNA matches it firmly. Clone size is stated in some rows and not others, as once, few, many or a class when expanded.

NA,NA,TRBJ2-1,TRBV7-9,CASSLALGDRNEQFF,TGTGCCAGCAGCTTAGCCCTCGGGGACCGGAATGAGCAGTTCTTC
many,TRBD1,TRBJ2-7,TRBV9,CASSETGFSYEQYF,TGTGCCAGCAGCGAGACAGGGTTCTCCTACGAGCAGTACTTC
medium-sized,NA,TRBJ2-1,TRBV10-3,CAIRPGRDDNEQFF,TGTGCCATCAGGCCGGGACGGGACGACAATGAGCAGTTCTTC
few,NA,TRBJ2-7,TRBV28,CASSAGTSIREQYF,TGTGCCAGCAGCGCCGGGACAAGTATACGCGAGCAGTACTTC
many,TRBD2,TRBJ2-7,TRBV12-3/TRBV12-4,CASSFATSDYEQYF,TGTGCCAGCAGTTTTGCGACTAGCGACTACGAGCAGTACTTC
many,NA,TRBJ2-2,TRBV29-1,CSVDRNTGELFF,TGCAGCGTGGACAGGAACACCGGGGAGCTGTTTTTT
many,TRBD2,TRBJ2-1,TRBV28,CASSVLAGEQFF,TGTGCCAGCAGTGTCCTAGCGGGAGAGCAGTTCTTC
many,NA,TRBJ2-2,TRBV11-2,CASSLGGNTGELFF,TGTGCCAGCAGCTTGGGTGGGAACACCGGGGAGCTGTTTTTT
many,NA,TRBJ2-7,TRBV7-9,CASGPQGGTYEQYF,TGTGCCAGCGGGCCACAGGGGGGGACCTACGAGCAGTACTTC
many,TRBD2,TRBJ2-3,TRBV28,CASTGLAGYGDTQYF,TGTGCCAGCACAGGACTAGCGGGATATGGGGATACGCAGTATTTT
many,NA,TRBJ2-1,TRBV29-1,CSVPLRQFF,TGCAGCGTACCGCTGCGCCAGTTCTTC
once,NA,TRBJ2-1,TRBV29-1,CSVGETSSNEQFF,TGCAGCGTTGGAGAGACTAGTTCGAATGAGCAGTTCTTC
many,TRBD2,TRBJ2-7,TRBV6-5,CASSGTSGGTYEQYF,TGTGCCAGCAGCGGGACTAGCGGAGGGACCTACGAGCAGTACTTC
many,NA,TRBJ1-1,TRBV19,CASTQGRSEAFF,TGTGCCAGTACGCAGGGTAGGTCTGAAGCTTTCTTT
few,TRBD1,TRBJ2-7,TRBV11-2,CASKGQGGEQYF,TGTGCCAGCAAAGGACAGGGGGGCGAGCAGTACTTC
many,NA,TRBJ2-5,TRBV20-1,CSARDMGETQYF,TGCAGTGCTAGAGATATGGGGGAGACCCAGTACTTC
many,TRBD1,TRBJ1-1,TRBV19,CASSTRDSTSGAFF,TGTGCCAGTAGTACCCGGGACAGCACCTCTGGAGCTTTCTTT
many,NA,TRBJ2-2,TRBV5-1,CASRRGTGELFF,TGCGCCAGCAGAAGGGGAACCGGGGAGCTGTTTTTT